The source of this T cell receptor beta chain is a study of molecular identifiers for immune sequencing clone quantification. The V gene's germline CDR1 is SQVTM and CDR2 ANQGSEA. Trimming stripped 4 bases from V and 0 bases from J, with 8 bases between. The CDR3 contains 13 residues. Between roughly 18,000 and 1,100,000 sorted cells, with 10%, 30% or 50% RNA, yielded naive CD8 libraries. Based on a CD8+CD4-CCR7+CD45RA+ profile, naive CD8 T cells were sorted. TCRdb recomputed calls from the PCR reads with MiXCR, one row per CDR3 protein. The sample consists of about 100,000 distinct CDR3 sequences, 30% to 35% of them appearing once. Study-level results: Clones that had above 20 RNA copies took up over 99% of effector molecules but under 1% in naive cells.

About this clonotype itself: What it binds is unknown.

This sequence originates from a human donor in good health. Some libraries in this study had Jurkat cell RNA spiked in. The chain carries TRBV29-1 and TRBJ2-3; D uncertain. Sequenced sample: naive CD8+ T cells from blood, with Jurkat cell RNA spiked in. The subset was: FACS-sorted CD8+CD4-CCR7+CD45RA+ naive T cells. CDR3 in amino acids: CSVVDKSTDTQYF. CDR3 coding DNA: TGCAGCGTTGTCGACAAGAGCACAGATACGCAGTATTTT.